One T cell receptor beta chain is described in this entry. The antigen remains undetermined. The CDR3 runs 15 residues. Germline loops: CDR1 MGHRA, CDR2 YSYEKL. The V and J ends lost 2 bases and 6 bases respectively, with 11 bases between them. This record comes from a study of T cell responses to AZD1222 COVID-19 vaccine. Findings and limits, study-wide: Seropositive status at baseline applied to only six AZD1222 recipients.

Using immunoSEQ multiplex PCR, the repertoire was profiled, and TCRdb retains in-frame clones only, with some absent. This sample yields 150,000 to 200,000 clones, of which about 91% are seen a single time; around 4.5% belongs to the top ten. This clonotype was obtained from an adult in good health. Sequences were derived from peripheral blood, sampled on day 0 of MenACWY control vaccination. V is TRBV4-1 and J is TRBJ1-6; no clear D. The CDR3 coding sequence is TGCGCCAGCAGCCAACACAGATCCAGTAATTCACCCCTCCACTTT. Protein product: CASSQHRSSNSPLHF.